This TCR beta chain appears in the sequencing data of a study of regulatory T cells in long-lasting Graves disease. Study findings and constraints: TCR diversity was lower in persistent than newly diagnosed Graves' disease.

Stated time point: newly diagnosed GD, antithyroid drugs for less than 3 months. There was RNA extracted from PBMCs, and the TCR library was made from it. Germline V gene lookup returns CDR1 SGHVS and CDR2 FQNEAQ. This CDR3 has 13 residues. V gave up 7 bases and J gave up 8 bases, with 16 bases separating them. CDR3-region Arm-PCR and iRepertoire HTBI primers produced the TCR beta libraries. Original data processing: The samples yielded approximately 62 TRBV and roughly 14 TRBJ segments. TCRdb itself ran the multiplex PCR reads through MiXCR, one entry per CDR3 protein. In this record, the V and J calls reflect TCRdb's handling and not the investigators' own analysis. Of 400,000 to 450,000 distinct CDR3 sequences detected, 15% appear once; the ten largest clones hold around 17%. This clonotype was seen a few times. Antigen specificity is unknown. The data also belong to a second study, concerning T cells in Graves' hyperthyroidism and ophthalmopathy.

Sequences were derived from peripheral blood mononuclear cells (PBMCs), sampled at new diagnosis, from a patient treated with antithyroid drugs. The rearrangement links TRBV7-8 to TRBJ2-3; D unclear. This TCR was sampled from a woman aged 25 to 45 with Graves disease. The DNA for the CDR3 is TGTGCCAGCATTCGGTCTCCGTCCTTTACGCAGTATTTT. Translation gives CASIRSPSFTQYF. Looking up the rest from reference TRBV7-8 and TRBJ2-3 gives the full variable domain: GAGVSQSPRYKVAKRGQDVALRCDPISGHVSLFWYQQALGQGPEFLTYFQNEAQLDKSGLPSDRFFAERPEGSVSTLKIQRTQQEDSAVYLCASIRSPSFTQYFGPGTRLTVL.